This TCR beta chain was documented in a study of T cell repertoires in cytomegalovirus infection. Study summary: Shared public TCR beta signatures pointed to both CMV infection and a matching HLA type. Notes on the study in general: Identification of carriers of CMV plus the relevant HLA was achieved through cumulative public TCR beta family frequency. CMV-specific TCR beta clonotypes restricted by HLA-C were the ones dominating the ex vivo response.

The germline gives CDR1 SEHNR, CDR2 FQNEAQ (reference sequence). CDR3 size: 12 residues. V lost 7 bases to trimming and J lost 4 bases, with 11 bases between them. This clonotype has a handful of counts. Its antigen is still unknown. TCRdb analysed the reads with MiXCR anew, one entry per CDR3 protein. The profile covers around 130,000 distinct CDR3 sequences, with more than 7% appearing a single time and roughly 9.1% taken by the ten largest. The chain joins TRBV7-9 to TRBJ2-7, with D unresolved. The TCR sequence derives from a human donor in good health (CMV status not recorded). Some clones in this sample may be carry-over from other donors' samples. The sequenced sample was PBMCs. DNA for the CDR3: TGTGCCAGCACCGATAAGACGTACGAGCAGTACTTC. It codes for CASTDKTYEQYF.